Listed below are T cell receptor beta chains from one sample, sequenced in a study of Ad26.COV2.S vaccination and SARS-CoV-2 variants. Using immunoSEQ multiplex PCR, the repertoire was profiled, and TCRdb retains in-frame clones only, with some absent. The sample holds fewer than 500,000 clones, 90% seen once. The sequencing here drew on peripheral blood, taken in a trial of Ad26.COV2.S vaccine versus placebo. Every receptor here comes from a person aged 18-60 years who received the Ad26.COV2.S COVID-19 vaccine or a placebo. Each CDR3 is given with its conserved first and last residue. A D gene is named only where the DNA matches it firmly. The size of a clone is reported for some rows only, either as once, few or many, or as a class for expanded clones.

clone size	V gene	J gene	CDR3 length	D gene	CDR3 DNA	CDR3 protein
.	TRBV27	TRBJ2-3	15	.	TGTGCCAGCAGTTTATTCCCCAGACGGACAGATACGCAGTATTTT	CASSLFPRRTDTQYF
.	TRBV11-2	TRBJ1-5	14	.	TGTGCCAGCAGCTTAGTGGCAGGGCACCAGCCCCAGCATTTT	CASSLVAGHQPQHF
once	TRBV9	TRBJ2-3	16	TRBD2	TGTGCCAGCAGCGTAGGGTCAGCGGGAGGGACAGATACGCAGTATTTT	CASSVGSAGGTDTQYF
.	TRBV21-1	TRBJ1-2	14	.	TGTGCCAGCAGCAAAGGGGGACCCTCCTATGGCTACACCTTC	CASSKGGPSYGYTF
.	TRBV11-2	TRBJ2-7	13	.	TGTGCCAGCAGCGTCGGACAGAACTACGAGCAGTACTTC	CASSVGQNYEQYF
.	TRBV24-1	TRBJ1-5	19	.	TGTGCCACCAGTGATTTCGACGGGGGGAAGGGGTCCCTGAATCAGCCCCAGCATTTT	CATSDFDGGKGSLNQPQHF
.	TRBV6-6	TRBJ2-5	15	TRBD2	TGTGCCAGCAGCCAGGGACTAGCGGACGTAGAGACCCAGTACTTC	CASSQGLADVETQYF
.	TRBV7-2	TRBJ2-2	12	.	TGTGCCAGCAACACCAGAACCGGGGAGCTGTTTTTT	CASNTRTGELFF
.	TRBV6-5	TRBJ1-1	11	.	TGTGCCAGCACTATGTACGGTGAAGCTTTCTTT	CASTMYGEAFF
.	TRBV7-9	TRBJ1-1	15	.	TGTGCCAGCAGCTTAGCTAAGGCTCGGAACACTGAAGCTTTCTTT	CASSLAKARNTEAFF
once	TRBV5-8	TRBJ2-1	15	.	TGTGCCAGCAGCTTGTGGGCGGGAACCTACAATGAGCAGTTCTTC	CASSLWAGTYNEQFF
.	TRBV27	TRBJ1-1	13	.	TGTGCCAGCACGGACAGCATGAACACTGAAGCTTTCTTT	CASTDSMNTEAFF
.	TRBV4-1	TRBJ2-1	18	TRBD2	TGCGCCAGCAGCCAAGATAGTTTGGGGACTAGCTCCTACAATGAGCAGTTCTTC	CASSQDSLGTSSYNEQFF
.	TRBV4-3	TRBJ2-2	15	.	TGCGCCAGCAGCCAAGAAGGGGGGAACACCGGGGAGCTGTTTTTT	CASSQEGGNTGELFF
.	TRBV19	TRBJ2-1	14	.	TGTGCCAGTAGTATATGGAGAGGGTACAATGAGCAGTTCTTC	CASSIWRGYNEQFF
few	TRBV7-6	TRBJ2-1	15	TRBD2	TGTGCCAGCAGGGGAGGGATTGGTCACACGAATGAGCAGTTCTTC	CASRGGIGHTNEQFF
.	TRBV28	TRBJ1-1	20	TRBD1	TGTGCCAGCAGTCCTGATCCTGGGCAGGGGGCGCAGGGGATGAACACTGAAGCTTTCTTT	CASSPDPGQGAQGMNTEAFF
.	TRBV7-6	TRBJ2-3	19	.	TGTGCCAGCAGCCTCATGCCGTCGGCAGCCCAAACTAGCACAGATACGCAGTATTTT	CASSLMPSAAQTSTDTQYF
.	TRBV4-1	TRBJ2-7	15	TRBD2	TGCGCCAGCAGCCAAGGACGGGAGGGTACCTACGAGCAGTACTTC	CASSQGREGTYEQYF
.	TRBV24-1	TRBJ2-1	15	TRBD1	TGTGCCACCAGTGATAATCCGGGACAGGGAAATGAGCAGTTCTTC	CATSDNPGQGNEQFF
.	TRBV7-2	TRBJ2-1	13	TRBD2	TGTGCCATCCAAGGACTAGCGGGAGGCCTGCAGTTCTTC	CAIQGLAGGLQFF
.	TRBV30	TRBJ1-3	15	TRBD1	TGTGCCTGGAGGTGGGGGACAGGGGCTGGAAACACCATATATTTT	CAWRWGTGAGNTIYF
.	TRBV10-3	TRBJ1-1	16	.	TGTGCCATCAGTGAGTCCCCTTCTTTTGGGGACACTGAAGCTTTCTTT	CAISESPSFGDTEAFF
once	TRBV29-1	TRBJ2-1	11	.	TGTAGTGGGGGAACCTACAATGAGCAGTTCTTC	CSGGTYNEQFF
.	TRBV11-2	TRBJ2-2	15	TRBD2	TGTGCCAGCAGCCGACTAGCGACGAACACCGGGGAGCTGTTTTTT	CASSRLATNTGELFF
.	TRBV11-1	TRBJ2-5	13	.	TGTGCCAGCAGCTTAAATAGCCAAGAGACCCAGTACTTC	CASSLNSQETQYF
.	TRBV28	TRBJ2-6	13	.	TGTGCCAGCAGTCTTGGAGGGGCCAACGTCCTGACTTTC	CASSLGGANVLTF
.	TRBV27	TRBJ2-1	15	.	TGTGCCAGCAGTACCCTCGGGACACCTTACAATGAGCAGTTCTTC	CASSTLGTPYNEQFF
once	TRBV9	TRBJ2-7	15	.	TGTGCCAGCAGCATATCAGCGGGTTCCTCCTACGAGCAGTACTTC	CASSISAGSSYEQYF
.	TRBV5-1	TRBJ2-2	15	.	TGCGCCAGCAGCATGGAGGCCTCGAACACCGGGGAGCTGTTTTTT	CASSMEASNTGELFF
.	TRBV19	TRBJ2-1	13	TRBD2	TGTGCCAGTAGCACTAGCGGAATCAATGAGCAGTTCTTC	CASSTSGINEQFF
.	TRBV7-8	TRBJ2-3	13	.	TGTGCCAGCAGCCGGGATAGCACAGATACGCAGTATTTT	CASSRDSTDTQYF
.	TRBV28	TRBJ1-5	12	.	TGTGCCAGCAGTCAAGGGAATCAGCCCCAGCATTTT	CASSQGNQPQHF
.	TRBV19	TRBJ2-6	12	.	TGTGCCAGTTTCTCTGGGGCCAACGTCCTGACTTTC	CASFSGANVLTF
.	TRBV15	TRBJ2-2	15	.	TGTGCCACCAGCTTGGTTTCGACACGGACCGGGGAGCTGTTTTTT	CATSLVSTRTGELFF
.	TRBV7-9	TRBJ2-7	16	TRBD1	TGTGCCAGCAGCTCTCCCGCACAGGGGGCCGAGATCGAGCAGTACTTC	CASSSPAQGAEIEQYF
few	TRBV2	TRBJ2-7	15	TRBD1	TGTGCCAGCAGTGAGGGACAGGTTAGCTCCTACGAGCAGTACTTC	CASSEGQVSSYEQYF
.	TRBV7-2	TRBJ2-4	13	.	TGTGCCAGCAGCTTCGTACTCAAAAACATTCAGTACTTC	CASSFVLKNIQYF
.	TRBV30	TRBJ1-2	11	.	TGTGCCTGGAGTGCTAACTATGGCTACACCTTC	CAWSANYGYTF
.	TRBV28	TRBJ2-5	18	.	TGTGCCAGCAGGCTCTCTTCACGGTCCACCAACATAAGGGAGACCCAGTACTTC	CASRLSSRSTNIRETQYF
.	TRBV5-1	TRBJ1-1	13	.	TGCGCCAGCAGCCGGGGCCTTCTCCCTGAAGCTTTCTTT	CASSRGLLPEAFF
.	TRBV27	TRBJ1-5	13	.	TGTGCCAGCAGTTCGACCTGGGATCAGCCCCAGCATTTT	CASSSTWDQPQHF
.	TRBV27	TRBJ1-1	15	TRBD1	TGTGCCAGCAGTTTGGGCAGGGGGCTTAACACTGAAGCTTTCTTT	CASSLGRGLNTEAFF
.	TRBV6-2/TRBV6-3	TRBJ2-2	16	.	TGTGCCAGCAGTTACTCGAAGCCTAGTCGGGTCGGGGAGCTGTTTTTT	CASSYSKPSRVGELFF
.	TRBV7-9	TRBJ2-7	14	.	TGTGCCAGCAGCTTGGAGGGGGCGGCCTACGAGCAGTACTTC	CASSLEGAAYEQYF
few	TRBV7-9	TRBJ2-7	13	.	TGTGCCAGCAGCCGGGCAGGCACCTACGAGCAGTACTTC	CASSRAGTYEQYF
.	TRBV30	TRBJ2-1	13	TRBD2	TGTGCCTGGAGTGCAGGGACTAGCCTTGAGCAGTTCTTC	CAWSAGTSLEQFF
.	TRBV7-9	TRBJ2-7	15	TRBD1	TGTGCCAGCAGCTCTCCGGGACAGGGGGCCTGGGAGCAGTACTTC	CASSSPGQGAWEQYF
.	TRBV5-1	TRBJ2-1	14	.	TGCGCCAGCAGCTACGTAGAGTCCTACAATGAGCAGTTCTTC	CASSYVESYNEQFF
.	TRBV7-9	TRBJ2-3	14	.	TGTGCCAGCAGCTCGGGGCCGGGCTGGAATACGCAGTATTTT	CASSSGPGWNTQYF
.	TRBV28	TRBJ2-2	14	TRBD1	TGTGCCAGCGGGCAGGGGGCGAACACCGGGGAGCTGTTTTTT	CASGQGANTGELFF
once	TRBV4-3	TRBJ2-7	16	TRBD1	TGCGCCAGCAGCTACTCCGGGACAGGGGAGACCTACGAGCAGTACTTC	CASSYSGTGETYEQYF